These 26 T cell receptor beta chains came from one sample sequenced in a study of T cell repertoires in cytomegalovirus infection. In TCRdb, the reads were re-called with MiXCR into one record per CDR3 protein. Of 200,000 to 250,000 distinct CDR3 sequences listed, 20% to 25% were seen once; the top ten hold 15% to 20%. The material sequenced was CD8+ T cells from PBMCs. Source of these receptors: a human donor in good health (CMV status not recorded). Some clones in this sample may be carry-over from other donors' samples.

With respect to this clonotype: This could be a read error, since a much larger clone is one nucleotide away. The V call is TRBV10-3, the J call TRBJ1-2, with D possibly being TRBD1 (6 bases). CDR1 and CDR2 (germline): ENHRY, SYGVKD. This CDR3 is 14 amino acids long. For the CDR3, the DNA is TGTGCCATCAGTGAGTCGACAGGCGTCTATGGCTACGCCTTC. Residues: CAISESTGVYGYAF.

A few counts support this clonotype. This chain uses TRBV5-4 with TRBJ1-2; no reliable D call. CDR1 SGHNT and CDR2 YYREEE come from the germline V gene (reference sequence). The CDR3 has 13 residues. V was shortened by 4 bases and J by 3 bases, with 10 bases between the two germline ends. CDR3 DNA sequence: TGTGCCAGCAGCCCAGCGGAGCACTATGGCTACACCTTC. This codes for CASSPAEHYGYTF.

This clonotype was detected ten times or more. V and J are TRBV6-2 or TRBV6-3 and TRBJ1-1, with a weak D call TRBD1 (5 bases). Germline V lookup: CDR1 MNHEY, CDR2 SVGEGT. Trimming cost V 6 bases and J 4 bases, with 15 bases left between them. CDR3 length equals 14 residues. The CDR3 nucleotides read TGTGCCAGCAGATGGGTGGACGGGGGCACTGAAGCTTTCTTT. It encodes CASRWVDGGTEAFF.

The rearrangement uses TRBV5-1 and TRBJ2-1; 9 bases fit TRBD1. This CDR3 has 14 residues. Per the germline V gene, CDR1 is SGHRS and CDR2 is YFSETQ. After removal of 4 bases from V and 4 bases from J, the junction contained 3 bases not matched to a gene. The CDR3 protein is CASSVGTGYNEQFF. The CDR3, as DNA: TGCGCCAGCAGCGTAGGGACAGGGTACAATGAGCAGTTCTTC.

This clonotype was seen a few times. V and J are TRBV7-6 and TRBJ1-1; D is ambiguous. This CDR3 comprises 13 residues. The germline V and J ends were trimmed by 5 bases and 5 bases, with 12 bases remaining between them. CDR1 is SGHVS and CDR2 is FNYEAQ in the germline V gene. Here the CDR3 DNA reads TGTGCCAGCAGCCTCTATGAGGGAACTGAAGCTTTCTTT. Translating it yields CASSLYEGTEAFF.

This clonotype was observed a few times. This chain joins TRBV29-1 and TRBJ2-7; weak D call: TRBD2 (5 bases). V lost 0 bases and J 2 bases, leaving 11 bases between the germline ends. The CDR3 consists of 14 residues. Germline CDR1 is SQVTM and CDR2 is ANQGSEA. In DNA, the CDR3 is TGCAGCGTTGAAGACCCCCGGGATCCCTACGAGCAGTACTTC. Translating gives CSVEDPRDPYEQYF.

The chain has TRBV20-1 and TRBJ2-3, with 14 bases that match TRBD2. With V trimmed by 1 base and J by 1 base, 7 bases remained unmatched. From germline, CDR1 is DFQATT and CDR2 SNEGSKA (reference sequence). CDR3 length: 18 amino acids. CDR3 sequence reads: CSARGLAGGRVGTDTQYF. CDR3 sequence (DNA): TGCAGTGCTAGAGGACTAGCGGGGGGGCGTGTCGGCACAGATACGCAGTATTTT.

This clonotype was seen repeatedly, ten times or more. The chain joins TRBV7-2 to TRBJ1-3, with unresolved D. CDR1 is SGHTA and CDR2 is FQGNSA in the germline V gene. This CDR3 contains 12 residues. Trimming pared 5 bases from V and 8 bases from J, leaving 10 bases between. The CDR3 region has the DNA TGTGCCAGCAGCCAGCCCGGGGACACCATATATTTT. Translating it yields CASSQPGDTIYF.

This chain uses TRBV7-2 with TRBJ2-3; 8 nucleotides agree with TRBD2. Trimming took 1 base from V and 6 from J; bases not matched to a gene: 15. Per germline, CDR1 SGHTA and CDR2 FQGNSA. The CDR3 has 18 amino acids. The CDR3, as DNA: TGTGCCAGCAGCTTAGTATTTGCGGGGGGCGACTTTTCGGATACGCAGTATTTT. It yields the protein CASSLVFAGGDFSDTQYF.

The chain is built from TRBV19 and TRBJ2-7, with D uncertain. CDR3 length: 15 amino acids. Per the germline V gene, CDR1 is LNHDA and CDR2 is SQIVND (reference sequence). V dropped 3 bases and J dropped 2 bases, with 14 bases sitting between them. The CDR3 region is CASSMDMYSTYEQYF. The CDR3 nucleotides read TGTGCCAGTAGTATGGATATGTACAGTACCTACGAGCAGTACTTC.

V and J are TRBV7-9 and TRBJ2-7; D remains unclear. Trimming removed 6 bases at V and 5 bases at J, with 14 bases between. The CDR3 loop spans 13 amino acids. The germline V gene encodes CDR1 SEHNR and CDR2 FQNEAQ (reference sequence). The CDR3 sequence: CASSLYAGDEQYF. CDR3 DNA: TGTGCCAGCAGTTTATATGCAGGCGACGAGCAGTACTTC.

The chain employs TRBV12-3 or TRBV12-4 and TRBJ2-5, with D maybe TRBD2 (6 bases). This CDR3 region has 18 residues. V dropped 2 bases and J dropped 5 bases, with 24 bases sitting between them. The CDR3 DNA follows: TGTGCCAGCAGTTTACAAGAGGGACCGGACCTACGGGGGGAGACCCAGTACTTC. Protein product: CASSLQEGPDLRGETQYF.

This chain joins TRBV7-6 and TRBJ1-1, with D hard to call. Germline CDR1 reads SGHVS; CDR2 reads FNYEAQ. The CDR3 totals 11 residues. Trimming removed 5 bases from V and 4 bases from J, with 5 bases in between. CDR3 sequence: CASSPPTEAFF. CDR3 in DNA: TGTGCCAGCAGCCCCCCCACTGAAGCTTTCTTT. Full variable domain (outside the CDR3, taken from reference TRBV7-6 and TRBJ1-1): GAGVSQSPRYKVTKRGQDVALRCDPISGHVSLYWYRQALGQGPEFLTYFNYEAQQDKSGLPNDRFSAERPEGSISTLTIQRTEQRDSAMYRCASSPPTEAFFGQGTRLTVV.

This clonotype was detected a few times. This chain connects TRBV19 to TRBJ2-5; the D is unclear. The CDR3 runs to 16 residues. Trimming left V 3 bases short and J 2 bases short, with 16 bases between. In germline, CDR1 is LNHDA, CDR2 SQIVND (reference sequence). CDR3 in DNA: TGTGCCAGTAGTATGAGAGCACTTTCGCTACAAGAGACCCAGTACTTC. Amino acids: CASSMRALSLQETQYF.

This clonotype was observed once. The V and J genes are TRBV7-6 and TRBJ2-7; D gene ambiguous. CDR3 length: 15 residues. V was cut by 4 bases and J by 0 bases, with 13 bases left in between. Per germline, CDR1 SGHVS and CDR2 FNYEAQ. CDR3 residues: CASSSNGRHSYEQYF. The CDR3 DNA sequence: TGTGCCAGCAGCTCCAACGGCCGACACTCCTACGAGCAGTACTTC.

The sample holds many counts of this clonotype. The V and J genes are TRBV7-2 and TRBJ2-7; D unclear. The CDR3 is 14 amino acids. The V end lost 0 bases, the J end lost 0 bases, and 6 bases lay between the germline ends. Germline CDR1 is SGHTA and CDR2 is FQGNSA. The CDR3: CASSLAGFSYEQYF. The DNA for the CDR3 is TGTGCCAGCAGCTTAGCAGGATTCTCCTACGAGCAGTACTTC.

This clonotype was seen only a few times. The chain uses TRBV7-6 and TRBJ1-4; D remains ambiguous. This CDR3 has 14 residues. The germline V gene encodes CDR1 SGHVS and CDR2 FNYEAQ. V was shortened by 3 bases and J by 3 bases, with 8 bases between the two germline ends. The CDR3 reads CASSFGQSNEKLFF. The CDR3 nucleotides are TGTGCCAGCAGCTTCGGCCAGTCTAATGAAAAACTGTTTTTT.

This clonotype occurred a few times. The J gene is TRBJ2-2, the V gene TRBV5-1; D possibly corresponds to TRBD2 (5 bases). Germline assignment: CDR1 SGHRS and CDR2 YFSETQ. The CDR3 consists of 18 residues. Between the trimmed V and J ends, which lost 2 bases and 1 base, there was a span of 18 bases. This CDR3 is CASSFFTREKKNTGELFF. CDR3 nucleotides: TGCGCCAGCAGCTTTTTCACCCGGGAAAAAAAGAACACCGGGGAGCTGTTTTTT.

The rearrangement uses TRBV9 and TRBJ1-2; 9 bases agree with TRBD1. CDR1 and CDR2 from the germline V gene are SGDLS and YYNGEE. The junction had 3 bases not matched to a gene; V was cut back by 7 bases and J by 5 bases. The CDR3 spans 12 residues. The chain's CDR3 is CASEDRGYGYTF. The CDR3 bases are TGTGCCAGCGAGGACAGGGGATATGGCTACACCTTC.

With respect to this clonotype: This may arise from a read error, as a much more abundant clone is one base away. The chain joins TRBV12-3 or TRBV12-4 to TRBJ1-1; the D gene is possibly TRBD1 (5 bases). The CDR3 is made up of 13 amino acids. The CDR3, as DNA: TGTGTCAGCAGTTACGGGGGGAACACTGAAGCTTTCTTT. It encodes CVSSYGGNTEAFF.

This clonotype was detected a few times. The chain joins TRBV5-6 to TRBJ1-2, with D perhaps TRBD1 (6 bases). In germline, CDR1 is SGHDT, CDR2 YYEEEE. The CDR3 totals 16 residues. V was clipped by 1 base and J by 1 base, with 14 bases between them. Written as DNA, the CDR3 is TGTGCCAGCAGCTTGTCTTCGGACAGAAATAACTATGGCTACACCTTC. Amino acids: CASSLSSDRNNYGYTF. Using reference TRBV5-6 and TRBJ1-2 for the parts outside the CDR3, the full variable domain is DAGVTQSPTHLIKTRGQQVTLRCSPKSGHDTVSWYQQALGQGPQFIFQYYEEEERQRGNFPDRFSGHQFPNYSSELNVNALLLGDSALYLCASSLSSDRNNYGYTFGSGTRLTVV.

This clonotype was counted only a few times. This chain uses TRBV29-1 with TRBJ1-3; D is unclear. The V gene lost 2 bases and the J gene lost 0 bases, with 17 bases spanning the gap. The CDR3 length is 17 residues. Germline V gene data show CDR1 as SQVTM and CDR2 as ANQGSEA. Here the CDR3 reads CSVELPDRGFSGNTIYF. CDR3 nucleotide sequence: TGCAGCGTTGAATTACCTGATAGAGGTTTCTCTGGAAACACCATATATTTT.

There are many counts of this clonotype. The rearrangement joins TRBV12-3 or TRBV12-4 to TRBJ1-2; tentatively, D is TRBD1 (5 bases). Trimming cost V 3 bases and J 2 bases, with 19 bases left between them. This CDR3 contains 17 residues. DNA of the CDR3: TGTGCCAGCAGTTTCGGGGGGGTGGGGAGCATAAACTATGGCTACACCTTC. Protein sequence: CASSFGGVGSINYGYTF.

There are many counts of this clonotype. The CDR3 is CASSLVPGMSSYNEQFF. CDR3 sequence (DNA): TGTGCCAGCAGCTTAGTACCAGGCATGAGCTCCTACAATGAGCAGTTCTTC. The chain links TRBV7-2 to TRBJ2-1; D gene uncertain. The CDR3 extends over 17 amino acids. With 1 base removed from V and 0 bases from J, the gap between germline ends came to 13 bases. The germline V gene encodes CDR1 SGHTA and CDR2 FQGNSA.

This clonotype was counted ten times or more. The chain joins TRBV7-9 to TRBJ2-5; a possible D gene is TRBD2 (6 bases). Trimming took off 2 bases at V and 3 bases at J, with 16 bases between the two ends. The germline CDR1 and CDR2 sequences are SEHNR and FQNEAQ (reference sequence). This CDR3 is built from 16 residues. Here the CDR3 DNA reads TGTGCCAGCAGCTTAACGGGACTTATAAAAGAAGAGACCCAGTACTTC. This codes for CASSLTGLIKEETQYF.

The table lists this clonotype with many counts. The rearrangement uses TRBV19 and TRBJ2-1; D not resolved. Trimming removed 1 base at V and 3 bases at J, with 4 bases between. The CDR3 runs 13 residues. CDR1 is LNHDA, CDR2 SQIVND, per germline (reference sequence). CDR3 nucleotides: TGTGCCAGTAGTATAGGGAGCTACAATGAGCAGTTCTTC. It is translated as CASSIGSYNEQFF.